The text below deals with one T cell receptor (beta chain). The data are from a study of shared clonotypes between healthy human individuals. CD45RO-negative, CCR7-positively selected cells formed the naive CD8 fraction, excluding terminally differentiated effector memory CD45RA+ cells. Germline V gene sequence: CDR1 MDHEN, CDR2 SYDVKM. The CDR3 runs 13 residues. The trim removed 6 bases at V and 5 bases at J, leaving 5 bases unmatched. Sequenced by immunoSEQ multiplex PCR; TCRdb stores in-frame clones only, minus some. Of 600,000 or so clones listed, 98% are singletons. The clonotype comes from a man younger than 40 in good health. V usage is TRBV28 and J usage is TRBJ2-5; 8 nucleotides align to TRBD2. The specimen was naive CD8+ T cells sorted from blood. CDR3 residues: CASRETSAETQYF. The CDR3 coding sequence is TGTGCCAGCAGGGAGACTAGCGCCGAGACCCAGTACTTC. Based on the CDR3 plus reference TRBV28 and TRBJ2-5, the full variable domain is DVKVTQSSRYLVKRTGEKVFLECVQDMDHENMFWYRQDPGLGLRLIYFSYDVKMKEKGDIPEGYSVSREKKERFSLILESASTNQTSMYLCASRETSAETQYFGPGTRLLVL.